The rows below give T cell receptor beta chains drawn from one sample of a study of blood T cell repertoires in COVID-19. Profiling relied on immunoSEQ multiplex PCR, and the TCRdb table lists in-frame clones only, not all of them. This table holds roughly 100,000 clones, under 85% found once. Sequenced sample: peripheral blood. The source is a woman aged 55 to 70 with acute or convalescent COVID-19. Each CDR3 is given without its conserved first and last residue.

v_call: TRBV18
cdr3_aa: ASSPRVSVTDTQY

v_call: TRBV6-5
cdr3_aa: ASSLPGVLGYT

v_call: TRBV9
cdr3_aa: ASSARLAGNTGELF

v_call: TRBV6-5
cdr3_aa: ASSLYKGANYGYT

v_call: TRBV12-3/TRBV12-4
cdr3_aa: ASSAGGEAF

v_call: TRBV6-5
cdr3_aa: ASRQGDQPQH

v_call: TRBV11-2
cdr3_aa: ASSSQRQGLFIT

v_call: TRBV3-1/TRBV3-2
cdr3_aa: ASSQEMASGTSTDTQY

v_call: TRBV6-5
cdr3_aa: ASSSDRSHGNTIY

v_call: TRBV2
cdr3_aa: ASSDPGQTPNTEAF

v_call: TRBV5-4
cdr3_aa: ASSTGQGVTEAF

v_call: TRBV23-1
cdr3_aa: ASPGSEKLF

v_call: TRBV18
cdr3_aa: ASSPGLEFGNEQF

v_call: TRBV24-1
cdr3_aa: ATRNTEAF

v_call: TRBV18
cdr3_aa: ASSPGLAGVGDTQY

v_call: TRBV5-4
cdr3_aa: ASRVWDKETQY